This is a list of T cell receptor beta chains from one sample in a study of spatial heterogeneity in lung cancer. TCRdb redid the calling of the 5' RACE reads with MiXCR, one entry per CDR3 protein. The repertoire holds around 15,000 distinct CDR3 sequences, approximately 19% seen once, with about 6.6% in the top ten. The sequencing used PBMCs, collected at follow-up. The receptors were sampled from a male donor with early-stage non-small cell lung cancer. Each CDR3 is given with its conserved first and last residue. A D gene is named only where the DNA matches it firmly. Clone size is given for some rows only: seen once, a few or many times, or a class if the clone is expanded.

>TRBV27|medium-sized|TRBJ1-4|.
CASSLSPRWQGNEKLFF
TGTGCCAGCAGTTTATCGCCGCGTTGGCAGGGGAATGAAAAACTGTTTTTT
>TRBV30|.|TRBJ2-5|TRBD2
CAAWALAGGQETQYF
TGTGCCGCTTGGGCACTAGCGGGGGGGCAGGAGACCCAGTACTTC
>TRBV12-3/TRBV12-4|many|TRBJ2-5|.
CASSRDAGPQETQYF
TGTGCCAGCAGCCGAGACGCGGGTCCCCAAGAGACCCAGTACTTC
>TRBV6-6|.|TRBJ2-7|.
CASSYSPDRYRSYEQYF
TGTGCCAGCAGTTACTCACCCGACAGGTATCGGTCCTACGAGCAGTACTTC
>TRBV11-1|.|TRBJ1-4|.
CASSSQTGPNEKLFF
TGTGCCAGCAGCTCACAGACAGGACCAAATGAAAAACTGTTTTTT
>TRBV9|.|TRBJ1-1|.
CASSVDPGENTEAFF
TGTGCCAGCAGCGTAGATCCAGGGGAAAACACTGAAGCTTTCTTT
>TRBV7-2|.|TRBJ2-2|TRBD2
CASSRGGANTGELFF
TGTGCCAGCAGCCGCGGGGGGGCCAACACCGGGGAGCTGTTTTTT
>TRBV10-3|many|TRBJ2-7|.
CAISEGRSYEQYF
TGTGCCATCAGTGAAGGCAGATCCTACGAGCAGTACTTC
>TRBV5-1|few|TRBJ1-2|.
CASSLDGQNYGYTF
TGCGCCAGCAGCTTGGATGGACAGAACTATGGCTACACCTTC
>TRBV7-9|few|TRBJ2-2|.
CASSDNTGELFF
TGTGCCAGCAGCGATAACACCGGGGAGCTGTTTTTT
>TRBV12-3/TRBV12-4|medium-sized|TRBJ1-2|.
CASSSFGVARGMDGYTF
TGTGCCAGCAGTTCCTTTGGTGTCGCAAGGGGAATGGATGGCTACACCTTC
>TRBV29-1|.|TRBJ2-1|TRBD2
CSVVRGSGEQFF
TGCAGCGTTGTGCGGGGGAGCGGCGAGCAGTTCTTC
>TRBV6-1|.|TRBJ2-4|.
CASSALPQGNIQYF
TGTGCCAGCAGCGCATTACCACAGGGAAACATTCAGTACTTC
>TRBV27|few|TRBJ1-6|TRBD1
CASSFPGGNSPLHF
TGTGCCAGCAGTTTCCCAGGGGGTAATTCACCCCTCCACTTT
>TRBV12-5|.|TRBJ2-2|.
CASGSGQNTGELFF
TGTGCTAGTGGTTCTGGACAGAACACCGGGGAGCTGTTTTTT
>TRBV6-2/TRBV6-3|.|TRBJ1-3|.
CASSYPSGTHKGNTIYF
TGTGCCAGCAGTTACCCTTCCGGGACTCACAAAGGAAACACCATATATTTT
>TRBV5-5|.|TRBJ2-7|TRBD1
CASSLGLGQIIGYEQYF
TGTGCCAGCAGCTTGGGTCTGGGACAGATTATTGGCTACGAGCAGTACTTC
>TRBV19|.|TRBJ2-7|.
CASSIGPEGREQYF
TGTGCCAGTAGTATCGGGCCGGAGGGTCGCGAGCAGTACTTC
>TRBV7-2|medium-sized|TRBJ2-1|.
CASSPSRDNEQFF
TGTGCCAGCAGTCCATCAAGAGACAATGAGCAGTTCTTC
>TRBV7-8|many|TRBJ2-5|.
CASSLAETQYF
TGTGCCAGCAGCTTAGCTGAGACCCAGTACTTC
>TRBV9|few|TRBJ1-1|.
CASSFTQQGQAFF
TGTGCCAGCAGCTTTACCCAACAGGGCCAGGCTTTCTTT
>TRBV7-6|few|TRBJ2-2|.
CASSKQGSANTGELFF
TGTGCCAGCAGCAAACAGGGTTCCGCGAACACCGGGGAGCTGTTTTTT
>TRBV13|once|TRBJ2-7|TRBD2
CASSSPSGGAHEQYF
TGTGCCAGCAGCTCGCCGAGCGGGGGGGCGCACGAGCAGTACTTC